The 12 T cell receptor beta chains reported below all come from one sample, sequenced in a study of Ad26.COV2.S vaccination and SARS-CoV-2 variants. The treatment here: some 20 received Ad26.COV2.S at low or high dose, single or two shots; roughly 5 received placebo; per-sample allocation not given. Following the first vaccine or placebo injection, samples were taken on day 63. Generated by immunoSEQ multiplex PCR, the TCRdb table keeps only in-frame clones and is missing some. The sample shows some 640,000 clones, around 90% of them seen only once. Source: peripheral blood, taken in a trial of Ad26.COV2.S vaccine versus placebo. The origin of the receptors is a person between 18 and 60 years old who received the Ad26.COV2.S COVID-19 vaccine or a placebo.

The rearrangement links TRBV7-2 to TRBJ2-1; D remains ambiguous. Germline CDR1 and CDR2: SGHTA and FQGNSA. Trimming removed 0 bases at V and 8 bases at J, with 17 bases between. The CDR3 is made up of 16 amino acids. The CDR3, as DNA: TGTGCCAGCAGCTTAGCGGACCATTACCGGGCGCATGAGCAGTTCTTC. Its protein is CASSLADHYRAHEQFF.

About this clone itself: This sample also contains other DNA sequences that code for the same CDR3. The CDR3 region has the DNA TGCGCCAGCAGTGAGTCGGGGAACACTGAAGCTTTCTTT. Translating it yields CASSESGNTEAFF. This sequence joins TRBV10-1 and TRBJ1-1; D is ambiguous. The V gene lost 0 bases and the J gene lost 1 base, with 3 bases spanning the gap. Germline V gene lookup returns CDR1 WNHNN and CDR2 SYGVQD (reference sequence). This CDR3 spans 13 amino acids.

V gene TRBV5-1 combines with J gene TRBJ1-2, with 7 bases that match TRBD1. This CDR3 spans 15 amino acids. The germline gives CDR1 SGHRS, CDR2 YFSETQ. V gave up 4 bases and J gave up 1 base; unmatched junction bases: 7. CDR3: CASSPGTVVNYGYTF. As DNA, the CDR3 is TGCGCCAGCAGCCCGGGGACAGTAGTTAACTATGGCTACACCTTC.

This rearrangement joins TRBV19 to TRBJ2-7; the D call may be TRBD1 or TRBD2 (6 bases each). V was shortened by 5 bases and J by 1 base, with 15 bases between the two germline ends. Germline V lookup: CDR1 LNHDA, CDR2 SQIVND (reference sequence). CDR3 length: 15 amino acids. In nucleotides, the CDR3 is TGTGCCAGTAGTCATCTACGGGGGCCTTCCTACGAGCAGTACTTC. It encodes CASSHLRGPSYEQYF.

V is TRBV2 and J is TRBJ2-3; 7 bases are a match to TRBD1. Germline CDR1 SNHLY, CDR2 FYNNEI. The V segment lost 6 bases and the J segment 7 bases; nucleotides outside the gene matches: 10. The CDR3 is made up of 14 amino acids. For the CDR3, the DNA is TGTGCCAGCAGACAGGGGATAAATTCAAATACGCAGTATTTT. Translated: CASRQGINSNTQYF.

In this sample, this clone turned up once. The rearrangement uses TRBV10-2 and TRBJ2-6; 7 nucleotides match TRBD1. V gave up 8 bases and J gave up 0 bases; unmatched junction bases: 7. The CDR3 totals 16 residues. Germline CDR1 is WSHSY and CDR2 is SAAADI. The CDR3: CASQDRVGSGANVLTF. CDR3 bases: TGCGCCAGCCAAGACAGGGTCGGCTCTGGGGCCAACGTCCTGACTTTC.

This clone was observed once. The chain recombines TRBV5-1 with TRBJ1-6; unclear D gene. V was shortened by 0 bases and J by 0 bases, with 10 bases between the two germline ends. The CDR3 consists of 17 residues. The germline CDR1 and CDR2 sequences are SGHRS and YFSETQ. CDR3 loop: CASSLEAVSSYNSPLHF. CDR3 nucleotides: TGCGCCAGCAGCTTGGAGGCCGTTAGCTCCTATAATTCACCCCTCCACTTT.

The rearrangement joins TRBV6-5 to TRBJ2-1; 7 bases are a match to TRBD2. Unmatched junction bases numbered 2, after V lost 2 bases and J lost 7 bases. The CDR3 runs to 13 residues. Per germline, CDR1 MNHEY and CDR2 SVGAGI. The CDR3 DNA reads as TGTGCCAGCAGTTACGGGGGGGTGAATGAGCAGTTCTTC. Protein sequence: CASSYGGVNEQFF.

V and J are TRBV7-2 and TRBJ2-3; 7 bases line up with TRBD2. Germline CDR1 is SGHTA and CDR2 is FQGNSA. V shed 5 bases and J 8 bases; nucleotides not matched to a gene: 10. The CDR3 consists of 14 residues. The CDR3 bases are TGTGCCAGCAGCACACTAGCCCCGGGAGGTACGCAGTATTTT. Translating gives CASSTLAPGGTQYF.

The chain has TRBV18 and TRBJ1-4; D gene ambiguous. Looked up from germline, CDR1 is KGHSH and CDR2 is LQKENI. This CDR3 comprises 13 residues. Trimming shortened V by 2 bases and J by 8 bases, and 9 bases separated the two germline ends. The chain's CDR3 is CASSPGIEEKLFF. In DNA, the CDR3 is TGTGCCAGCTCACCAGGAATTGAGGAAAAACTGTTTTTT.

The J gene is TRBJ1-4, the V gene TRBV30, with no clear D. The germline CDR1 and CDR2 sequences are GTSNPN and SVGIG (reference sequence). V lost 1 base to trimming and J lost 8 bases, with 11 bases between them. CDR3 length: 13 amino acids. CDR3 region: CAWSALEVEKLFF. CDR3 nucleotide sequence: TGTGCCTGGAGTGCCCTGGAGGTAGAAAAACTGTTTTTT.

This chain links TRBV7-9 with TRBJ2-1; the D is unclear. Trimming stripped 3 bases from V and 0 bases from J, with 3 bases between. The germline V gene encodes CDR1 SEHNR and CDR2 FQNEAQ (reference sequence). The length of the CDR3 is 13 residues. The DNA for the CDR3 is TGTGCCAGCAGCTTTAGCTCCTACAATGAGCAGTTCTTC. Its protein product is CASSFSSYNEQFF.